The present TCR beta chain was sequenced within a study of cytomegalovirus exposure and HLA in healthy donors. General observations from the study: According to reports, the classifier identified cytomegalovirus status with high specificity and sensitivity. Earlier findings revealed that most TCR beta V segments proved productive either about 87% or about 30% of the time. Later analysis suggested links between common viral pathogens and several top significant clusters.

The primer mix had 60 Vbeta and 13 Jbeta primers. Sequenced by immunoSEQ multiplex PCR; TCRdb stores in-frame clones only, minus some. The table shows over 80,000 clones, with roughly 70% occurring only once. As concerns this clone: Its antigen is not identified.

CDR1 and CDR2 from the germline V gene are SQVTM and ANQGSEA. The length of the CDR3 is 14 residues. Trimming cost V 4 bases and J 0 bases, with 9 bases left between them. The sequencing input was PBMCs. The V call is TRBV29-1, the J call TRBJ2-2, with D tentatively TRBD2 (5 bases). This clonotype was sampled from a man between 35 and 55 years old in good health and CMV-seronegative. CDR3 bases: TGCAGCGTTGGAGGGCCTCCGAACACCGGGGAGCTGTTTTTT. It encodes CSVGGPPNTGELFF.